This entry is about one T cell receptor beta chain. Its antigen is as yet unknown. This specimen comes from a study of graft-versus-host responses after intestinal transplantation. Assay used: immunoSEQ multiplex PCR; TCRdb lists only in-frame clones, some missing. This sample has nearly 90,000 clones; under 85% occur once, and the top ten carry approximately 18%. The germline V gene has CDR1 SGHNT and CDR2 YYREEE (reference sequence). Trimming left V 4 bases short and J 5 bases short, with 16 bases between. The CDR3 runs 15 residues. V gene TRBV5-4 combines with J gene TRBJ2-1; weak D call: TRBD2 (5 bases). The clonotype originates from a human donor who received an intestinal transplant. The material was unstimulated CD8+ T cells sorted from spleen or lymph node cells, obtained before intestinal transplant. This chain's CDR3 is CASSPRGQEDNEQFF. CDR3 nucleotides: TGTGCCAGCAGCCCCCGAGGGCAGGAAGACAATGAGCAGTTCTTC.